Below, 29 T cell receptor beta chains from the same sample are listed, as sequenced in a study of blood T cell repertoires in COVID-19. Sequencing was performed with immunoSEQ multiplex PCR; in TCRdb, only in-frame clones are kept and a portion is missing. The repertoire holds tens of thousands of clones, with roughly 74% as singletons. Sequencing was carried out using peripheral blood. These receptors all come from a man between 65 and 85 years old with COVID-19, enrolled during active disease.

Comment on this clone: One junction end disagrees with the germline gene, perhaps due to a read error. V gene TRBV13 combines with J gene TRBJ2-7; 10 bases are shared with TRBD2. This CDR3 comprises 13 residues. Germline CDR1 is PRHDT and CDR2 is FYEKMQ (reference sequence). CDR3 sequence: CASSLALAGVFSF. DNA for the CDR3: TGTGCCAGCAGCTTAGCCCTAGCGGGGGTCTTCAGCTTC. The complete variable domain, with remaining parts taken from reference TRBV13 and TRBJ2-7, reads AAGVIQSPRHLIKEKRETATLKCYPIPRHDTVYWYQQGPGQDPQFLISFYEKMQSDKGSIPDRFSAQQFSDYHSELNMSSLELGDSALYFCASSLALAGVFSFGPGTRLTVT.

The V call is TRBV5-1, the J call TRBJ2-2, with 9 bases aligning to TRBD2. V shed 0 bases and J 7 bases; nucleotides not matched to a gene: 7. Germline V gives CDR1 SGHRS, CDR2 YFSETQ. The CDR3 runs 16 residues. CDR3 nucleotide sequence: TGCGCCAGCAGCTTGGAGTCTAGCGGGACTGGCGGGGAGCTGTTTTTT. It yields the protein CASSLESSGTGGELFF.

The J gene is TRBJ2-2, the V gene TRBV5-1; TRBD2 matches 15 bases. The CDR3 runs 18 residues. The ends lost 6 bases at V and 1 base at J; junction bases unmatched: 7. The germline V gene encodes CDR1 SGHRS and CDR2 YFSETQ. The CDR3 is CASTRTSGRALNTGELFF. Here the CDR3 DNA reads TGCGCCAGCACCCGGACTAGCGGGAGGGCCCTGAACACCGGGGAGCTGTTTTTT.

The CDR3: CASSPRSRESDTQYF. As DNA, the CDR3 is TGTGCCAGCTCACCAAGAAGCCGGGAATCAGATACGCAGTATTTT. This chain joins TRBV18 and TRBJ2-3; tentative D call: TRBD2 (5 bases). Germline-derived CDR1 and CDR2 are KGHSH and LQKENI. This CDR3 spans 15 amino acids. The V and J ends lost 2 bases and 4 bases respectively, with 13 bases between them.

The chain carries TRBV9 and TRBJ2-3; 14 bases line up with TRBD2. V was pared by 4 bases and J by 4 bases, with 11 bases of the junction left unmatched. CDR1 SGDLS and CDR2 YYNGEE come from the germline V gene. The CDR3 covers 18 residues. For the CDR3, the DNA is TGTGCCAGCAGCTCCCAAGGGACTAGCGGGAGAGGCTCAGATACGCAGTATTTT. Amino acid sequence: CASSSQGTSGRGSDTQYF. The complete variable domain, with remaining parts taken from reference TRBV9 and TRBJ2-3, reads DSGVTQTPKHLITATGQRVTLRCSPRSGDLSVYWYQQSLDQGLQFLIQYYNGEERAKGNILERFSAQQFPDLHSELNLSSLELGDSALYFCASSSQGTSGRGSDTQYFGPGTRLTVL.

The chain combines TRBV7-8 with TRBJ1-2; 7 nucleotides match TRBD1. The CDR3 contains 14 residues. With 1 base clipped from V and 8 bases from J, the junction kept 7 bases outside the gene matches. Per germline, CDR1 SGHVS and CDR2 FQNEAQ. CDR3 DNA: TGTGCCAGCAGCTTAGGACAGGGAACCTTGGGCTACACCTTC. It codes for CASSLGQGTLGYTF.

The rearrangement uses TRBV6-5 and TRBJ1-3; TRBD1 agrees at 7 bases. The trim removed 7 bases at V and 4 bases at J, leaving 7 bases unmatched. The CDR3 is 14 amino acids. Germline CDR1 is MNHEY and CDR2 is SVGAGI. This CDR3 is CASKGTVSGNTIYF. The CDR3 DNA follows: TGTGCCAGCAAAGGGACAGTATCCGGAAACACCATATATTTT.

The rearrangement uses TRBV7-2 and TRBJ2-7; tentatively, D is TRBD1 (5 bases). The germline V gene has CDR1 SGHTA and CDR2 FQGNSA. Trimming removed 1 base at V and 5 bases at J, with 9 bases between. The CDR3 is 13 amino acids. Here the CDR3 DNA reads TGTGCCAGCAGCTTAGGGGGCAGGCACGAGCAGTACTTC. Amino acid sequence: CASSLGGRHEQYF.

This clone appeared a single time. The chain couples TRBV9 to TRBJ1-2; possible D gene TRBD1, 5 bases. This CDR3 is 15 amino acids long. Germline V gene data show CDR1 as SGDLS and CDR2 as YYNGEE. V lost 0 bases to trimming and J lost 2 bases, with 11 bases between them. CDR3 loop: CASSVGGSMNYGYTF. CDR3 nucleotide sequence: TGTGCCAGCAGCGTAGGGGGCAGCATGAACTATGGCTACACCTTC.

This chain joins TRBV5-6 and TRBJ1-1; D is ambiguous. Germline values: CDR1 SGHDT, CDR2 YYEEEE. The V end lost 2 bases, the J end lost 2 bases, and 13 bases lay between the germline ends. The CDR3 covers 15 residues. CDR3 in amino acids: CASSFQSGLNTEAFF. The CDR3 bases are TGTGCCAGCAGCTTTCAGTCCGGGTTAAACACTGAAGCTTTCTTT.

This rearrangement joins TRBV4-1 to TRBJ2-3; 12 nucleotides align to TRBD2. Germline values: CDR1 MGHRA, CDR2 YSYEKL. V lost 1 base to trimming and J lost 6 bases; unmatched junction nucleotides: 2. This CDR3 has 15 amino acids. The CDR3 region has the DNA TGCGCCAGCAGCCAAGGACTAGCGGGAGTTGATACGCAGTATTTT. Amino acids: CASSQGLAGVDTQYF.

The V call is TRBV18, the J call TRBJ2-6; TRBD1 matches at 9 bases. Germline CDR1 is KGHSH and CDR2 is LQKENI. Unmatched junction bases numbered 15, after V lost 6 bases and J lost 0 bases. The CDR3 extends over 20 amino acids. DNA of the CDR3: TGTGCCAGCTCCCCCAGGGCCACAGGGGGCGCAAGCTCTGGGGCCAACGTCCTGACTTTC. It translates to CASSPRATGGASSGANVLTF.

This clone was seen more than once but under ten times. The chain employs TRBV5-4 and TRBJ1-1; TRBD1 might be the D (6 bases). The CDR3 contains 15 residues. V was cut by 4 bases and J by 5 bases, with 18 bases left in between. Germline V gene lookup returns CDR1 SGHNT and CDR2 YYREEE (reference sequence). CDR3 loop: CASSKPQGFGTEAFF. Here the CDR3 DNA reads TGTGCCAGCAGCAAACCTCAGGGGTTTGGGACTGAAGCTTTCTTT.

J is TRBJ2-7 and V is TRBV6-6; 8 nucleotides agree with TRBD1. CDR1 is MNHNY and CDR2 is SVGAGI in the germline V gene (reference sequence). The V segment lost 6 bases and the J segment 2 bases; nucleotides outside the gene matches: 6. The CDR3 contains 14 residues. As DNA, the CDR3 is TGTGCCAGCAGAAAGACAGGGGCTGCCTACGAGCAGTACTTC. It encodes CASRKTGAAYEQYF.

The V gene is TRBV28, the J gene TRBJ2-7; the D gene is possibly TRBD1 (6 bases). The germline V gene has CDR1 MDHEN and CDR2 SYDVKM. This CDR3 has 14 amino acids. The V end lost 3 bases, the J end lost 4 bases, and 13 bases lay between the germline ends. CDR3 sequence: CASSLVDSGYEQYF. Here the CDR3 DNA reads TGTGCCAGCAGTTTGGTGGACAGCGGATACGAGCAGTACTTC.

The V call is TRBV30, the J call TRBJ2-7; D perhaps matches TRBD2 (5 bases). This CDR3 is 16 amino acids long. Germline-derived CDR1 and CDR2 are GTSNPN and SVGIG (reference sequence). V was pared by 0 bases and J by 1 base, with 16 bases between. The CDR3 region is CAWSVREGVASYEQYF. The CDR3 DNA reads TGTGCCTGGAGTGTCAGAGAGGGAGTCGCTTCCTACGAGCAGTACTTC.

This clone was observed a few times. The V and J genes are TRBV7-3 and TRBJ2-1; 11 positions match TRBD2. Germline CDR1 is SGHTA and CDR2 is FQGTGA. Losses at the gene ends were 5 bases for V and 0 bases for J; bases not matched to a gene: 9. The CDR3 is 18 amino acids. The CDR3 region is CASSPLAGASSSYNEQFF. The CDR3 DNA sequence: TGTGCCAGCAGCCCACTAGCGGGGGCCTCGAGCTCCTACAATGAGCAGTTCTTC. Variable domain in full (rest from reference TRBV7-3 and TRBJ2-1): GAGVSQTPSNKVTEKGKYVELRCDPISGHTALYWYRQSLGQGPEFLIYFQGTGAADDSGLPNDRFFAVRPEGSVSTLKIQRTERGDSAVYLCASSPLAGASSSYNEQFFGPGTRLTVL.

DNA of the CDR3: TGTGCCTCGGGACAGCAAGACACCGGGGAGCTGTTTTTT. This translates into CASGQQDTGELFF. The chain recombines TRBV6-5 with TRBJ2-2; TRBD1 matches at 7 bases. Trimming cost V 11 bases and J 3 bases; bases outside gene matches: 6. CDR1 MNHEY and CDR2 SVGAGI come from the germline V gene. The CDR3 has 13 residues.

This clone counts as medium-sized. The chain is built from TRBV19 and TRBJ1-5; D remains ambiguous. Trimming took off 3 bases at V and 10 bases at J, with 10 bases between the two ends. Germline-derived CDR1 and CDR2 are LNHDA and SQIVND (reference sequence). The length of the CDR3 is 12 residues. The CDR3 coding sequence is TGTGCCAGTAGTATGAGTAGCAACCCCCAGCATTTT. Translating it yields CASSMSSNPQHF.

The chain couples TRBV19 to TRBJ2-7; D gene ambiguous. The CDR3 loop spans 15 amino acids. The germline V gene encodes CDR1 LNHDA and CDR2 SQIVND (reference sequence). Trimming cost V 1 base and J 1 base, with 11 bases left between them. The CDR3 DNA reads TGTGCCAGTAGTATAGCCGACTCCGGGTCCTACGAGCAGTACTTC. It codes for CASSIADSGSYEQYF.

The rearrangement joins TRBV3-1 (or the pseudogene TRBV3-2) to TRBJ1-6, with TRBD1 as a possible D gene (6 bases). Germline V CDR1 and CDR2: LGHDT, YNNKEL (reference sequence). This CDR3 is built from 15 residues. Trimming cost V 0 bases and J 10 bases, with 13 bases left between them. Here the CDR3 DNA reads TGTGCCAGCAGCCAAGACACAGGGTGGGGATCACCCCTCCACTTT. Encoded protein: CASSQDTGWGSPLHF.

The chain joins TRBV30 to TRBJ2-1; no firm D call. Between the trimmed V and J ends, which lost 2 bases and 2 bases, there was a span of 7 bases. From germline, CDR1 is GTSNPN and CDR2 SVGIG (reference sequence). The CDR3 runs 13 residues. The CDR3 DNA is TGTGCCTGGAGTATGAGTACCTACAATGAGCAGTTCTTC. Translated: CAWSMSTYNEQFF.

V gene TRBV2 combines with J gene TRBJ1-5; 8 nucleotides line up with TRBD1. After removal of 5 bases from V and 0 bases from J, the junction contained 9 bases not matched to a gene. The CDR3 has 17 amino acids. Germline values: CDR1 SNHLY, CDR2 FYNNEI. This chain's CDR3 is CASSRFQGASSNQPQHF. The CDR3 DNA follows: TGTGCCAGCAGTAGATTCCAGGGGGCAAGTAGCAATCAGCCCCAGCATTTT.

The chain uses TRBV2 and TRBJ2-3; D ambiguous. Trimming pared 6 bases from V and 3 bases from J, leaving 10 bases between. This CDR3 is 13 amino acids long. CDR1 SNHLY and CDR2 FYNNEI come from the germline V gene. The CDR3 DNA reads TGTGCCAGCAGAGCGCCCGTGACAGATACGCAGTATTTT. It encodes CASRAPVTDTQYF.

This clone has only one observation. The chain carries TRBV9 and TRBJ1-5; D is perhaps TRBD1 (6 bases). Germline CDR1 and CDR2: SGDLS and YYNGEE. This CDR3 spans 13 amino acids. V shed 4 bases and J shed 7 bases, with 12 bases lying between them. The CDR3, as DNA: TGTGCCAGCAGCATAGACGGACAGCAGCCCCAGCATTTT. This translates into CASSIDGQQPQHF.

J is TRBJ2-7 and V is TRBV13; 9 bases are shared with TRBD2. The J segment lost 6 bases and the V segment lost 5 bases, leaving 5 bases of the junction unmatched. This CDR3 has 13 residues. Per germline, CDR1 PRHDT and CDR2 FYEKMQ (reference sequence). CDR3 coding DNA: TGTGCCAGCAGCCCGCGGGGGGGTTCCGAGCAGTACTTC. Protein: CASSPRGGSEQYF.

The chain combines TRBV7-9 with TRBJ2-7, with 10 bases fitting TRBD1. The germline V gene encodes CDR1 SEHNR and CDR2 FQNEAQ (reference sequence). V lost 5 bases, J lost 4 bases, and 8 bases stayed unmatched. The CDR3 spans 15 residues. The CDR3 region has the DNA TGTGCCAGCAGCCACGCCGGGACAGGGGTTTACGAGCAGTACTTC. Encoded protein: CASSHAGTGVYEQYF.

The gene calls are TRBV5-6 and TRBJ2-7; perhaps TRBD2 as D (5 bases). CDR1 SGHDT and CDR2 YYEEEE come from the germline V gene. This CDR3 is 13 amino acids long. V was cut by 6 bases and J by 0 bases, with 10 bases left in between. In DNA form, the CDR3 reads TGTGCCAGCAAGGACTCTCGCTCCTACGAGCAGTACTTC. This codes for CASKDSRSYEQYF. Full variable domain (remainder filled in from reference TRBV5-6 and TRBJ2-7): DAGVTQSPTHLIKTRGQQVTLRCSPKSGHDTVSWYQQALGQGPQFIFQYYEEEERQRGNFPDRFSGHQFPNYSSELNVNALLLGDSALYLCASKDSRSYEQYFGPGTRLTVT.

This clone was counted a few times. This sequence joins TRBV7-2 and TRBJ2-4; 8 bases fit TRBD2. CDR1 SGHTA and CDR2 FQGNSA come from the germline V gene. V shed 1 base, J shed 14 bases, and the junction held 13 bases outside the gene matches. This CDR3 comprises 15 residues. DNA for the CDR3: TGTGCCAGCAGCTTAGATTCAGCGGGGGTTCGTAGGAAGTACTTC. The encoded protein is CASSLDSAGVRRKYF.